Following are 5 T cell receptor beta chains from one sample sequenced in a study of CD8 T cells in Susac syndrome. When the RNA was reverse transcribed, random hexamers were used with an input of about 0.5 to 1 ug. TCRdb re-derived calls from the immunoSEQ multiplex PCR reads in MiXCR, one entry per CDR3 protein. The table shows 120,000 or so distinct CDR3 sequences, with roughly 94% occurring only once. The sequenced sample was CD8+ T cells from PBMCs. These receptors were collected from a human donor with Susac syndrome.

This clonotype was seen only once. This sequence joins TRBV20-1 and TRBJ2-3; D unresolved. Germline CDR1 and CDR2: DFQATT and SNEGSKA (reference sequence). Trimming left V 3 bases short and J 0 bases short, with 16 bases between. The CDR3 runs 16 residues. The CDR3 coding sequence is TGCAGTGCTAGGAGTTTGTTCGAAGGGAGCACAGATACGCAGTATTTT. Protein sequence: CSARSLFEGSTDTQYF.

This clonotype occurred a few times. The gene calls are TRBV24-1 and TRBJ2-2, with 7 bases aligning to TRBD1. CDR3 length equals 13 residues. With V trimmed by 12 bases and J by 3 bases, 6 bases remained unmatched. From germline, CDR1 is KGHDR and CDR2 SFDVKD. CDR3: CAARDSYTGELFF. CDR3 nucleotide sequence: TGTGCCGCTCGGGACAGTTACACCGGGGAGCTGTTTTTT.

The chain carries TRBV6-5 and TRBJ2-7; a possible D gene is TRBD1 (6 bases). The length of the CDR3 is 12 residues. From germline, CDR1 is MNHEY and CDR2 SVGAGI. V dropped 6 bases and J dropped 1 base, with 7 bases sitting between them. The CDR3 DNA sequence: TGTGCCAGCAGGGACAGATCCTACGAGCAGTACTTC. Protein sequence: CASRDRSYEQYF.

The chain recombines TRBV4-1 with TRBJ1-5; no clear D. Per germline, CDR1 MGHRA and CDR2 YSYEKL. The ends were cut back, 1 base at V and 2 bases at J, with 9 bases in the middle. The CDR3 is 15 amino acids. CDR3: CASSQVSSGNQPQHF. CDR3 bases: TGCGCCAGCAGCCAAGTTTCCTCGGGCAATCAGCCCCAGCATTTT.

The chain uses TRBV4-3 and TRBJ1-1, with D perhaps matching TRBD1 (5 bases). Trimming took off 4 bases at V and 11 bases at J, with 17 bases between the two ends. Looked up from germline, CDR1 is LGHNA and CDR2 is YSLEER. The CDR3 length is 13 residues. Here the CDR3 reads CASSPTDQGRAFF. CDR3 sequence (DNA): TGCGCCAGCAGCCCGACAGACCAGGGAAGGGCTTTCTTT.